The text below deals with one TCR beta chain. TCRdb's copy holds only in-frame clones and misses some; the assay was immunoSEQ multiplex PCR. Of approximately 330,000 clones listed, around 92% are singletons. This specimen belongs to a study of blood T cell repertoires in COVID-19. The sequencing input was PBMCs or T cells enriched from blood (not recorded which). The sequence came from a woman between 25 and 40 years old who had recovered from COVID-19.

The chain's CDR3 is CASSLETGFYGYTF. CDR3 sequence (DNA): TGTGCCAGCAGCTTAGAGACAGGCTTCTATGGCTACACCTTC. V gene TRBV7-2 combines with J gene TRBJ1-2, with D maybe TRBD1 (6 bases). Trimming stripped 1 base from V and 4 bases from J, with 10 bases between. This CDR3 comprises 14 residues. The germline gives CDR1 SGHTA, CDR2 FQGNSA.